Following are 9 T cell receptor beta chains from one sample sequenced in a study of blood T cells in healthy people across ages (dated by TCRdb to between 2015 and 2016). Receptor libraries were prepared by 5' RACE. The data were produced on an Illumina HiSeq 2500. A second PCR of roughly 7 to 11 cycles was performed with a sample-barcoded 5' primer and a J-beta primer mix. TCRdb trimmed public reads at Q25 via fastp, called clones via MiXCR and kept in-frame beta chains. Here each entry gathers all rows of one CDR3 protein and keeps the most common genes and DNA. The sample data list about 1.1 million distinct CDR3 sequences, and 35% to 40% of these were observed just once. Approximately 14% of the sample goes to the ten largest clones. Sequenced: blood. The source is a man younger than 35 in good health.

This clonotype was observed many times. The chain links TRBV7-2 to TRBJ2-5; no firm D call. V was trimmed by 3 bases and J by 1 base, leaving 9 bases between them. Germline-derived CDR1 and CDR2 are SGHTA and FQGNSA. This CDR3 contains 14 residues. The CDR3 spells CASSFSRTQETQYF. In DNA form, the CDR3 reads TGTGCCAGCAGCTTTAGTCGGACCCAAGAGACCCAGTACTTC.

The sample holds a few counts of this clonotype. J is TRBJ1-2 and V is TRBV6-2 or TRBV6-3; the match to TRBD1 covers 7 bases. V gave up 7 bases and J gave up 2 bases; unmatched junction bases: 7. The CDR3 is 14 amino acids. CDR1 is MNHEY and CDR2 is SVGEGT in the germline V gene. CDR3 region: CASNPGQTNYGYTF. The CDR3 nucleotides are TGTGCCAGCAACCCGGGACAGACCAACTATGGCTACACCTTC.

This chain uses TRBV12-3 or TRBV12-4 with TRBJ2-5; 14 bases align to TRBD2. Trimming at V came to 6 bases and at J to 7 bases, leaving 1 base not matched to a gene. This CDR3 comprises 13 residues. The CDR3, as DNA: TGTGCCAGCAGAGGGACTAGCGGGGGGACCCAGTACTTC. Translating it yields CASRGTSGGTQYF.

The rearrangement links TRBV10-3 to TRBJ1-2, with D perhaps matching TRBD1 (5 bases). This CDR3 contains 12 residues. In germline, CDR1 is ENHRY, CDR2 SYGVKD. The V and J ends lost 2 bases and 8 bases respectively, with 9 bases between them. This CDR3 reads CAISEDPGGYTF. CDR3 in DNA: TGTGCCATCAGTGAGGACCCAGGGGGCTACACCTTC.

CDR3 loop: CASSYPVFRFAEAFF. The CDR3 DNA follows: TGTGCCAGCAGTTACCCGGTATTTAGATTTGCTGAAGCTTTCTTT. This rearrangement joins TRBV6-5 to TRBJ1-1; D call uncertain. V shed 2 bases and J shed 6 bases, with 16 bases lying between them. Germline V gene sequence: CDR1 MNHEY, CDR2 SVGAGI. There are 15 residues in the CDR3.

Many counts were recorded for this clonotype. The gene calls are TRBV12-3 or TRBV12-4 and TRBJ2-5; 8 bases align to TRBD2. V lost 6 bases and J lost 1; bases outside the gene matches: 4. CDR3 size: 14 residues. The chain's CDR3 is CASRGSGAQETQYF. CDR3 bases: TGTGCCAGCAGGGGTAGCGGGGCCCAAGAGACCCAGTACTTC.

This chain connects TRBV27 to TRBJ1-4; tentatively, D is TRBD1 (6 bases). Looked up from germline, CDR1 is MNHEY and CDR2 is SMNVEV (reference sequence). V dropped 6 bases and J dropped 8 bases, with 19 bases sitting between them. CDR3 length: 15 residues. The CDR3 nucleotides are TGTGCCAGCAGCGGACTGACAGGCCCTGGGGAAAAACTGTTTTTT. Translated: CASSGLTGPGEKLFF. Supplemented by reference TRBV27 and TRBJ1-4, the full variable domain reads EAQVTQNPRYLITVTGKKLTVTCSQNMNHEYMSWYRQDPGLGLRQIYYSMNVEVTDKGDVPEGYKVSRKEKRNFPLILESPSPNQTSLYFCASSGLTGPGEKLFFGSGTQLSVL.

V gene TRBV21-1 combines with J gene TRBJ1-1; TRBD1 is the table's D call, not checked against the DNA. TRBV21-1 is termed a pseudogene. The CDR3 is 17 residues long. The CDR3 DNA reads as TGTGCCAGCAGCAAAAGCTTCCAGGGCGGGTCGAACACTGAAGCTTTCTTT. Translation: CASSKSFQGGSNTEAFF.

This rearrangement joins TRBV24-1 to TRBJ2-2; 9 bases are a match to TRBD1. The CDR3 runs to 14 residues. V was clipped by 4 bases and J by 7 bases; unmatched bases: 3. From germline, CDR1 is KGHDR and CDR2 SFDVKD. The CDR3 loop is CATSEGTGNGELFF. The CDR3, as DNA: TGTGCCACCAGTGAGGGGACAGGGAACGGGGAGCTGTTTTTT.